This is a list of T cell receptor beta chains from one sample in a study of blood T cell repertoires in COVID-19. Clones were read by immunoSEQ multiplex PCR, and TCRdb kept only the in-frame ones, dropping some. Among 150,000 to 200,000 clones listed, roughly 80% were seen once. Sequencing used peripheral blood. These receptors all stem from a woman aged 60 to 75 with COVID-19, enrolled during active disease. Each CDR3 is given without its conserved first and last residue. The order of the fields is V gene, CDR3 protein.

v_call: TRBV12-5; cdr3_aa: ASGPTPLEQY
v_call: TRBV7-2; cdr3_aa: ASSLQVRNSPLH
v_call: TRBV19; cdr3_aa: ASSPAAGATDTQY
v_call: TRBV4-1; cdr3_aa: ASSQQPTSGSTDTQY
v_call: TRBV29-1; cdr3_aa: SVAVSGNTIY
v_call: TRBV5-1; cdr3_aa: ASSLGAQDEAF
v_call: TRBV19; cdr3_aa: ASSIGGETQY
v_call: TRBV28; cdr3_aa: ASKPFVAGGEQF
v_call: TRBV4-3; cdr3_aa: ASSHGTGESNEKLF
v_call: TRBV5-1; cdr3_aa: ASSAGTSGGSSSYNEQF
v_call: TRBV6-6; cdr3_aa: ASSYQVDEQF
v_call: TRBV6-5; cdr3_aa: ASSYRQGGETQY